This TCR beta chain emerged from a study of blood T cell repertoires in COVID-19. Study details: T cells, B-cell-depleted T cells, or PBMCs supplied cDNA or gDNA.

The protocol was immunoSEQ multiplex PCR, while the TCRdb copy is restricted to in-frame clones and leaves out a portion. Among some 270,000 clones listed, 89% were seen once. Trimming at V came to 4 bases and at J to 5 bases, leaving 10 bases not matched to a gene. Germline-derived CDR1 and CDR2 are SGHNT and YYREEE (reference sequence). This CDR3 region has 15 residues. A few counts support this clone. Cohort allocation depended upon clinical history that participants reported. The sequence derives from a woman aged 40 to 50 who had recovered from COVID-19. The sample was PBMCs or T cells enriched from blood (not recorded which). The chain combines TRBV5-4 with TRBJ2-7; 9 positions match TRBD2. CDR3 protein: CASSPPGTSRDEQYF. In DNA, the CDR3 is TGTGCCAGCAGCCCGCCGGGGACTAGCCGCGACGAGCAGTACTTC.